What follows are 20 T cell receptor beta chains derived from one specimen sequenced in a study of identifying expanded T cells in peripheral blood. Using immunoSEQ multiplex PCR, the repertoire was profiled, and TCRdb retains in-frame clones only, with some absent. The sample yields some 81,000 clones, roughly four fifths seen once. Sequencing input: blood. These receptors were taken from a person aged 18 to 70 in good health.

The table lists this clone with a few counts. V and J are TRBV29-1 and TRBJ1-2; D remains unclear. The length of the CDR3 is 12 residues. Germline V gene sequence: CDR1 SQVTM, CDR2 ANQGSEA. Deletions cut 4 bases from V and 4 bases from J, with 10 bases between. The CDR3 protein is CSVGPEPYGYTF. CDR3 in DNA: TGCAGCGTTGGGCCTGAACCCTATGGCTACACCTTC.

The chain joins TRBV7-2 to TRBJ2-2; D remains ambiguous. The CDR3 loop spans 12 amino acids. Per germline, CDR1 SGHTA and CDR2 FQGNSA. V gave up 5 bases and J gave up 7 bases, with 8 bases separating them. The CDR3 region has the DNA TGTGCCAGCAGCCTCTTGAACGGGGAGCTGTTTTTT. Translated, it gives CASSLLNGELFF.

The chain combines TRBV29-1 with TRBJ1-2; 9 nucleotides align to TRBD1. There are 13 residues in the CDR3. V trimming: 6 bases; J trimming: 4 bases; junction bases outside the gene matches: 6. The germline gives CDR1 SQVTM, CDR2 ANQGSEA. The CDR3 sequence: CSVGTGSGYGYTF. CDR3 sequence (DNA): TGCAGCGTCGGGACAGGGAGCGGCTATGGCTACACCTTC. Supplemented by reference TRBV29-1 and TRBJ1-2, the full variable domain reads SAVISQKPSRDICQRGTSLTIQCQVDSQVTMMFWYRQQPGQSLTLIATANQGSEATYESGFVIDKFPISRPNLTFSTLTVSNMSPEDSSIYLCSVGTGSGYGYTFGSGTRLTVV.

The chain has TRBV6-5 and TRBJ2-3; D unclear. This CDR3 has 15 residues. Per the germline V gene, CDR1 is MNHEY and CDR2 is SVGAGI. The ends were cut back, 8 bases at V and 1 base at J, with 16 bases in the middle. CDR3 sequence (DNA): TGTGCCAGCGGAGAGGCGCGAGTTGGCACAGATACGCAGTATTTT. Translating gives CASGEARVGTDTQYF.

The V and J genes are TRBV7-2 and TRBJ2-1; 16 bases line up with TRBD2. This CDR3 has 18 residues. CDR1 SGHTA and CDR2 FQGNSA come from the germline V gene. V gave up 5 bases and J gave up 6 bases; unmatched junction bases: 10. CDR3 bases: TGTGCCAGCAGCAATACGGGACTAGCGGGAGGGGCCCCCAATGAGCAGTTCTTC. Encoded protein: CASSNTGLAGGAPNEQFF.

This chain links TRBV29-1 with TRBJ2-5; 7 bases agree with TRBD2. The CDR3 consists of 13 residues. The V gene end was trimmed by 8 bases and the J gene end by 5 bases; junction bases not matched to a gene: 11. The V gene's germline CDR1 is SQVTM and CDR2 ANQGSEA. The CDR3 nucleotides read TGCAGCTCCCGGGGGGTGACCCGTGAGACCCAGTACTTC. Translation gives CSSRGVTRETQYF.

This rearrangement joins TRBV6-5 to TRBJ1-1, with 10 bases fitting TRBD1. The CDR3 runs to 14 residues. Per the germline V gene, CDR1 is MNHEY and CDR2 is SVGAGI. V lost 7 bases and J lost 7; bases outside the gene matches: 9. The CDR3 sequence: CASKPDRGLGEAFF. CDR3 in DNA: TGTGCCAGCAAACCTGACAGGGGGCTTGGTGAAGCTTTCTTT.

The chain employs TRBV7-3 and TRBJ2-2; the match to TRBD2 covers 13 bases. Trimming took 4 bases from V and 8 from J; bases not matched to a gene: 7. This CDR3 region has 16 residues. In germline, CDR1 is SGHTA, CDR2 FQGTGA. The CDR3 DNA reads TGTGCCAGCAGCTACGGACTAGCGGGAGCCTCAGGGGAGCTGTTTTTT. This translates into CASSYGLAGASGELFF.

Comments on this clone: The junction departs from germline at one end; a sequencing error may be responsible. The chain is built from TRBV7-7 and TRBJ2-1, with D maybe TRBD1 (5 bases). Germline loops: CDR1 SSHAT, CDR2 FNYEAQ (reference sequence). This CDR3 is built from 15 residues. The CDR3 reads CASSLGAPGYNEQFF. Written as DNA, the CDR3 is TGTGCTAGCAGCTTAGGAGCCCCAGGGTACAATGAGCAGTTCTTC.

This clone was seen only once. This rearrangement joins TRBV4-1 to TRBJ1-3, with a weak D call TRBD1 (5 bases). Trimming left V 0 bases short and J 4 bases short, with 16 bases between. The CDR3 covers 17 residues. CDR1 and CDR2 (germline): MGHRA, YSYEKL. The CDR3 reads CASSQDYEGLGGNTIYF. CDR3 DNA: TGCGCCAGCAGCCAAGACTACGAGGGGCTGGGAGGAAACACCATATATTTT.

The rearrangement links TRBV11-3 to TRBJ1-4, with 8 bases matching TRBD1. Germline assignment: CDR1 SGHNT and CDR2 YENEEA. CDR3 size: 15 residues. V lost 6 bases and J lost 10; bases outside the gene matches: 13. CDR3 sequence reads: CASSQEDREETKLFF. The CDR3 nucleotides read TGTGCCAGCAGTCAGGAGGACAGGGAAGAAACAAAACTGTTTTTT.

The sample holds one count of this clone. The chain couples TRBV30 to TRBJ2-7, with D unresolved. The ends were cut back, 0 bases at V and 2 bases at J, with 5 bases in the middle. In germline, CDR1 is GTSNPN, CDR2 SVGIG (reference sequence). The CDR3 has 12 amino acids. CDR3 coding DNA: TGTGCCTGGAGTGTGGGGACCTACGAGCAGTACTTC. Its translation is CAWSVGTYEQYF.

Comment on this clone: At the DNA level, this CDR3 is encoded by other sequences in the same sample as well. This chain links TRBV2 with TRBJ1-1; TRBD1 is a possible D gene (5 bases). This CDR3 is 14 amino acids long. Germline CDR1 reads SNHLY; CDR2 reads FYNNEI. V was cut by 2 bases and J by 3 bases, with 10 bases left in between. CDR3 in amino acids: CASSEMRGDTEAFF. In DNA form, the CDR3 reads TGTGCCAGCAGTGAAATGCGGGGGGACACTGAAGCTTTCTTT.

The CDR3 here is CASSLGVSGAEGYTF. The DNA for the CDR3 is TGTGCCAGCAGCTTGGGGGTCTCGGGGGCGGAAGGCTACACCTTC. The genes are TRBV5-4 and TRBJ1-2; D might be TRBD1 (6 bases). Trimming removed 0 bases from V and 8 bases from J, with 17 bases in between. Germline-derived CDR1 and CDR2 are SGHNT and YYREEE (reference sequence). The CDR3 is made up of 15 amino acids.

The V gene is TRBV5-4, the J gene TRBJ2-1; the match to TRBD1 covers 9 bases. From germline, CDR1 is SGHNT and CDR2 YYREEE (reference sequence). V was pared by 4 bases and J by 4 bases, with 6 bases of the junction left unmatched. CDR3 length: 15 residues. The DNA for the CDR3 is TGTGCCAGCAGCCCCGGGACAGGGACATACAATGAGCAGTTCTTC. Its translation: CASSPGTGTYNEQFF. Combining the CDR3 with reference TRBV5-4 and TRBJ2-1 gives the whole variable domain ETGVTQSPTHLIKTRGQQVTLRCSSQSGHNTVSWYQQALGQGPQFIFQYYREEENGRGNFPPRFSGLQFPNYSSELNVNALELDDSALYLCASSPGTGTYNEQFFGPGTRLTVL.

The chain joins TRBV6-5 to TRBJ1-1; 9 bases are a match to TRBD1. Unmatched junction bases numbered 7, after V lost 5 bases and J lost 3 bases. The germline CDR1 and CDR2 sequences are MNHEY and SVGAGI. The CDR3 is 15 residues long. CDR3 bases: TGTGCCAGCAGTCCCCGGACAGGGGTGTACACTGAAGCTTTCTTT. Translating gives CASSPRTGVYTEAFF.

The CDR3 coding sequence is TGTGCCAGCAGCTACCAGCGGGGGTCGGGTTCGGCCCAGTACTTC. Protein sequence: CASSYQRGSGSAQYF. The chain links TRBV7-2 to TRBJ2-5; TRBD2 matches 8 bases. The CDR3 totals 15 residues. V lost 4 bases, J lost 9 bases, and 13 bases stayed unmatched. Germline loops: CDR1 SGHTA, CDR2 FQGNSA.

The chain joins TRBV19 to TRBJ1-2; D uncertain. Trimming took off 4 bases at V and 0 bases at J, with 6 bases between the two ends. The CDR3 is made up of 13 amino acids. CDR1 is LNHDA and CDR2 is SQIVND in the germline V gene (reference sequence). The CDR3 bases are TGTGCCAGTAGTAGGCAGACTAACTATGGCTACACCTTC. Its translation: CASSRQTNYGYTF.

This chain uses TRBV28 with TRBJ2-6, with D tentatively TRBD1 (6 bases). This CDR3 has 17 amino acids. Deletions cut 3 bases from V and 4 bases from J, with 16 bases between. CDR1 is MDHEN and CDR2 is SYDVKM in the germline V gene. CDR3 sequence reads: CASSFFGWGLGANVLTF. The CDR3 nucleotides are TGTGCCAGCAGTTTCTTTGGATGGGGGCTCGGGGCCAACGTCCTGACTTTC. Together with reference TRBV28 and TRBJ2-6, the CDR3 gives the full variable domain: DVKVTQSSRYLVKRTGEKVFLECVQDMDHENMFWYRQDPGLGLRLIYFSYDVKMKEKGDIPEGYSVSREKKERFSLILESASTNQTSMYLCASSFFGWGLGANVLTFGAGSRLTVL.

The chain is built from TRBV29-1 and TRBJ1-1; D is possibly TRBD1 (5 bases). With 8 bases removed from V and 3 bases from J, the gap between germline ends came to 16 bases. Germline loops: CDR1 SQVTM, CDR2 ANQGSEA. The CDR3 sequence is 13 residues long. The CDR3 loop is CSSKTGGDTEAFF. Written as DNA, the CDR3 is TGCAGCTCAAAAACTGGGGGGGACACTGAAGCTTTCTTT.